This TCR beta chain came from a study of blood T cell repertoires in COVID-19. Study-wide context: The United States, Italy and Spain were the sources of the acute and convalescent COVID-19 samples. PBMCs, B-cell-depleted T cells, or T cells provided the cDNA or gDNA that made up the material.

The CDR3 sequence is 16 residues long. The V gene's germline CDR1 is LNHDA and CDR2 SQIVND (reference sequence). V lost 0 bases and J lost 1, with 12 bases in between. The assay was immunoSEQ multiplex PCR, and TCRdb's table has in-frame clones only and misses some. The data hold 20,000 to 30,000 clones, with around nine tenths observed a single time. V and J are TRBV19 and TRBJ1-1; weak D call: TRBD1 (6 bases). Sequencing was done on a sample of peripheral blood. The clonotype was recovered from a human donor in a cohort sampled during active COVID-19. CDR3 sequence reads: CASSIEGARGNTEAFF. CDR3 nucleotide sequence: TGTGCCAGTAGTATAGAGGGGGCTCGAGGGAACACTGAAGCTTTCTTT.